The 23 T cell receptor beta chains given below trace back to one sample, sequenced in a study of T cell responses to AZD1222 COVID-19 vaccine. Sequencing used immunoSEQ multiplex PCR; TCRdb keeps in-frame clones, though not all of them. The sample shows around 100,000 clones, about 85% of them seen only once. The source material was peripheral blood, sampled on day 0 of AZD1222 vaccination. The origin of the receptors is an adult in good health.

The chain recombines TRBV27 with TRBJ2-1; possibly TRBD1 or TRBD2 for D (5 bases each). The CDR3 runs to 15 residues. Germline V CDR1 and CDR2: MNHEY, SMNVEV (reference sequence). Trimming cost V 2 bases and J 5 bases, with 13 bases left between them. The CDR3 sequence is CASSLDGTLNNEQFF. In DNA, the CDR3 is TGTGCCAGCAGTTTAGACGGGACGTTAAACAATGAGCAGTTCTTC.

This clone is deemed medium-sized. The CDR3 bases are TGTGCCAGCAGTTACTCCCCGGACACTTCCCGAGGAGCTTTCTTT. Amino acids: CASSYSPDTSRGAFF. This rearrangement joins TRBV6-2 or TRBV6-3 to TRBJ1-1; tentatively, D is TRBD1 (5 bases). The CDR3 length is 15 residues. CDR1 MNHEY and CDR2 SVGEGT come from the germline V gene. V lost 0 bases to trimming and J lost 10 bases, with 18 bases between them.

This clone was detected a few times. J is TRBJ2-7 and V is TRBV18; tentative D call: TRBD2 (5 bases). The CDR3 loop spans 13 amino acids. Germline V gene lookup returns CDR1 KGHSH and CDR2 LQKENI. V was cut by 3 bases and J by 7 bases, with 13 bases left in between. The DNA of the CDR3 is TGTGCCAGCTCACCGGACTCCCTATTGGAGCAGTACTTC. Protein product: CASSPDSLLEQYF.

This chain uses TRBV18 with TRBJ1-5; D is ambiguous. Germline lookup yields CDR1 KGHSH and CDR2 LQKENI. The germline V and J ends were trimmed by 3 bases and 3 bases, with 6 bases remaining between them. The CDR3 loop spans 13 amino acids. The CDR3 sequence is CASSPTYNQPQHF. The DNA of the CDR3 is TGTGCCAGCTCACCTACGTACAATCAGCCCCAGCATTTT.

The rearrangement joins TRBV6-2 or TRBV6-3 to TRBJ2-1, with 10 positions matching TRBD2. The germline CDR1 and CDR2 sequences are MNHEY and SVGEGT. The CDR3 totals 14 residues. The V gene end was trimmed by 5 bases and the J gene end by 6 bases; junction bases not matched to a gene: 4. DNA of the CDR3: TGTGCCAGCAGTGGACTAGCGGCCGTCAATGAGCAGTTCTTC. Its protein product is CASSGLAAVNEQFF.

The genes are TRBV19 and TRBJ2-2; D assignment may be TRBD1 or TRBD2 (5 bases each). This CDR3 region has 15 residues. Trimming left V 7 bases short and J 5 bases short, with 17 bases between. Germline values: CDR1 LNHDA, CDR2 SQIVND (reference sequence). The CDR3 region is CASMRGGSRTGELFF. The CDR3 DNA sequence: TGTGCCAGTATGAGGGGCGGCTCGAGGACCGGGGAGCTGTTTTTT.

The V call is TRBV5-1, the J call TRBJ1-3; D may be TRBD1 (6 bases). The V end was cut by 3 bases, the J end by 0 bases, with 10 bases between. The V gene's germline CDR1 is SGHRS and CDR2 YFSETQ. This CDR3 contains 15 residues. The chain's CDR3 is CASSSTGSSGNTIYF. In nucleotides, the CDR3 is TGCGCCAGCAGCTCCACAGGGAGCTCTGGAAACACCATATATTTT.

The chain employs TRBV7-2 and TRBJ1-4; unclear D gene. Germline CDR1 reads SGHTA; CDR2 reads FQGNSA. Trimming took off 6 bases at V and 5 bases at J, with 13 bases between the two ends. The CDR3 runs to 14 residues. CDR3 sequence reads: CASSSFGSNEKLFF. Here the CDR3 DNA reads TGTGCCAGCAGTTCTTTCGGATCCAATGAAAAACTGTTTTTT.

The chain links TRBV5-8 to TRBJ1-5; TRBD1 might be the D (5 bases). The CDR3 totals 15 residues. Per the germline V gene, CDR1 is SGHTS and CDR2 is YDEGEE. V was cut by 4 bases and J by 0 bases, with 11 bases left in between. CDR3 nucleotides: TGTGCCAGCAGCCCGGGACTGTATAGCAATCAGCCCCAGCATTTT. Its protein product is CASSPGLYSNQPQHF.

The rearrangement links TRBV4-1 to TRBJ1-5; D call uncertain. Germline V gene sequence: CDR1 MGHRA, CDR2 YSYEKL. The CDR3 consists of 16 residues. V was clipped by 0 bases and J by 2 bases, with 11 bases between them. CDR3 sequence (DNA): TGCGCCAGCAGCCAAGACGGAGGTCTGGGCAATCAGCCCCAGCATTTT. Translating gives CASSQDGGLGNQPQHF.

CDR3 sequence: CASSMGHAILQETQYF. The CDR3 DNA follows: TGTGCCAGTAGTATGGGACACGCAATCCTCCAAGAGACCCAGTACTTC. This chain uses TRBV19 with TRBJ2-5, with D maybe TRBD1 (6 bases). The V end lost 3 bases, the J end lost 1 base, and 15 bases lay between the germline ends. Germline loops: CDR1 LNHDA, CDR2 SQIVND (reference sequence). The CDR3 runs to 16 residues.

The chain uses TRBV15 and TRBJ1-2, with D uncertain. The CDR3 has 14 residues. The V gene's germline CDR1 is LNHNV and CDR2 YYDKDF (reference sequence). V was shortened by 0 bases and J by 1 base, with 6 bases between the two germline ends. Here the CDR3 reads CATSRDRFNYGYTF. The CDR3 nucleotides read TGTGCCACCAGCAGAGATCGCTTTAACTATGGCTACACCTTC.

J is TRBJ2-7 and V is TRBV6-2 or TRBV6-3; 16 nucleotides agree with TRBD2. J was trimmed by 3 bases and V by 5 bases; bases with no gene match: 4. This CDR3 spans 16 amino acids. CDR1 is MNHEY and CDR2 is SVGEGT in the germline V gene. The CDR3 reads CASSPGLAGGDYEQYF. CDR3 in DNA: TGTGCCAGCAGTCCGGGACTAGCGGGAGGGGACTACGAGCAGTACTTC.

V gene TRBV4-3 combines with J gene TRBJ1-5, with TRBD1 as a possible D gene (6 bases). Germline-derived CDR1 and CDR2 are LGHNA and YSLEER. This CDR3 has 14 residues. The germline V and J ends were trimmed by 2 bases and 7 bases, with 12 bases remaining between them. CDR3 in DNA: TGCGCCAGCAGCCAAAACCAGGGGTTCCAGCCCCAGCATTTT. Its translation is CASSQNQGFQPQHF.

The chain joins TRBV7-9 to TRBJ2-7; TRBD2 matches 9 bases. Germline values: CDR1 SEHNR, CDR2 FQNEAQ (reference sequence). With 4 bases clipped from V and 0 bases from J, the junction kept 7 bases outside the gene matches. The CDR3 extends over 16 amino acids. The CDR3 reads CASSWPERGASYEQYF. Written as DNA, the CDR3 is TGTGCCAGCAGCTGGCCCGAGCGGGGGGCCTCCTACGAGCAGTACTTC.

The chain employs TRBV6-1 and TRBJ2-2; 11 bases fit TRBD2. Trimming cost V 0 bases and J 7 bases; bases outside gene matches: 10. This CDR3 comprises 18 residues. Per germline, CDR1 MNHNS and CDR2 SASEGT. CDR3 in amino acids: CASSEAAQSSGGIGELFF. For the CDR3, the DNA is TGTGCCAGCAGTGAAGCCGCCCAGTCTAGCGGGGGGATCGGGGAGCTGTTTTTT.

The chain has TRBV7-9 and TRBJ2-7; a weak D match, TRBD1 (8 bases). This CDR3 comprises 16 residues. CDR1 is SEHNR, CDR2 FQNEAQ, per germline (reference sequence). V lost 5 bases to trimming and J lost 0 bases, with 17 bases between them. The CDR3 DNA sequence: TGTGCCAGCAGCCGCCGCGGGGGACAGGACTCCTACGAGCAGTACTTC. It codes for CASSRRGGQDSYEQYF.

The chain joins TRBV12-3 or TRBV12-4 to TRBJ2-2; no clear D. The V end was cut by 3 bases, the J end by 6 bases, with 5 bases between. The CDR3 runs to 12 residues. The CDR3 DNA reads as TGTGCCAGCAGTTTCAGTCCCGGGGAGCTGTTTTTT. The encoded protein is CASSFSPGELFF.

The chain couples TRBV5-6 to TRBJ2-1, with TRBD2 as a possible D gene (5 bases). V was clipped by 4 bases and J by 0 bases, with 14 bases between them. The V gene's germline CDR1 is SGHDT and CDR2 YYEEEE. The CDR3 is made up of 16 amino acids. The CDR3 region is CASSLLGASSYNEQFF. Here the CDR3 DNA reads TGTGCCAGCAGCCTTTTGGGAGCAAGCTCCTACAATGAGCAGTTCTTC.

The chain is built from TRBV6-2 or TRBV6-3 and TRBJ2-7; possible D gene TRBD1, 6 bases. The CDR3 has 14 residues. With 5 bases removed from V and 2 bases from J, the gap between germline ends came to 13 bases. CDR1 is MNHEY, CDR2 SVGEGT, per germline. The CDR3 is CASSRRTDTYEQYF. CDR3 coding DNA: TGTGCCAGCAGTCGGAGGACAGACACCTACGAGCAGTACTTC.

The V call is TRBV29-1, the J call TRBJ2-1; 12 bases align to TRBD2. V dropped 5 bases and J dropped 9; count of bases not matched to a gene: 2. CDR3 length equals 12 residues. Germline values: CDR1 SQVTM, CDR2 ANQGSEA. CDR3: CSVLAGGVEQFF. The DNA of the CDR3 is TGCAGCGTTCTAGCGGGAGGGGTTGAGCAGTTCTTC.

The rearrangement joins TRBV7-3 to TRBJ1-5; D not certain. Germline V gives CDR1 SGHTA, CDR2 FQGTGA. Trimming took off 5 bases at V and 3 bases at J, with 17 bases between the two ends. The CDR3 is 16 amino acids. Here the CDR3 reads CASSPGKVGSNQPQHF. The CDR3 DNA sequence: TGTGCCAGCAGCCCAGGCAAAGTGGGATCCAATCAGCCCCAGCATTTT.

The chain is built from TRBV7-9 and TRBJ1-2, with 8 bases aligning to TRBD1. The CDR3 has 16 amino acids. After removal of 1 base from V and 7 bases from J, the junction contained 11 bases not matched to a gene. CDR1 and CDR2 (germline): SEHNR, FQNEAQ (reference sequence). CDR3 DNA: TGTGCCAGCAGCTTAGGTAGACAGGGGTACGGTGGTGGCTACACCTTC. It specifies CASSLGRQGYGGGYTF.